The 4 T cell receptor beta chains presented below share a single source sample, sequenced in a study of CD8 T cells in ankylosing spondylitis. In TCRdb, the 5' RACE reads were re-called with MiXCR into one record per CDR3 protein. Found here are around 300,000 distinct CDR3 sequences, 11% of them singletons; the top ten hold roughly 9%. Sequencing was done on a sample of blood, either unsorted or a sorted T cell fraction (not recorded which). These receptors came from a female donor with ankylosing spondylitis or in good health (not recorded which).

The chain joins TRBV4-1 to TRBJ1-3; no clear D. Germline CDR1 reads MGHRA; CDR2 reads YSYEKL. The V end was cut by 1 base, the J end by 0 bases, with 7 bases between. The CDR3 length is 15 residues. The CDR3 spells CASSQAPNSGNTIYF. CDR3 nucleotide sequence: TGCGCCAGCAGCCAAGCTCCTAACTCTGGAAACACCATATATTTT.

This clonotype showed up many times. The V and J genes are TRBV4-3 and TRBJ1-3; no reliable D call. Germline-derived CDR1 and CDR2 are LGHNA and YSLEER. With 0 bases removed from V and 4 bases from J, the gap between germline ends came to 10 bases. This CDR3 comprises 15 residues. CDR3 sequence (DNA): TGCGCCAGCAGCCAAGATAGTACGCCCGGAAACACCATATATTTT. Its protein is CASSQDSTPGNTIYF.

This clonotype was observed at least ten times. V usage is TRBV5-1 and J usage is TRBJ2-7; TRBD2 is a possible D gene (6 bases). Deletions cut 6 bases from V and 7 bases from J, with 20 bases between. Germline CDR1 SGHRS, CDR2 YFSETQ. The length of the CDR3 is 14 residues. DNA of the CDR3: TGCGCCAGCACCCGGGACTCCACTTTTCAAGAGCAGTACTTC. Encoded protein: CASTRDSTFQEQYF.

The sample holds many counts of this clonotype. V usage is TRBV4-2 and J usage is TRBJ2-4; weak D call: TRBD1 (6 bases). Trimming removed 0 bases at V and 2 bases at J, with 11 bases between. The CDR3 is made up of 16 amino acids. Germline-derived CDR1 and CDR2 are LGHNA and YNFKEQ. CDR3 in amino acids: CASSQEPDSSKNIQYF. The CDR3 DNA is TGTGCCAGCAGCCAAGAGCCGGACAGTTCCAAAAACATTCAGTACTTC.